This entry is about one TCR beta chain. The antigen is unknown. The trim removed 10 bases at V and 3 bases at J, leaving 8 bases unmatched. Looked up from germline, CDR1 is MDHEN and CDR2 is SYDVKM. This CDR3 spans 13 amino acids. PCR primers comprised 60 Vbeta and 13 Jbeta primers. Profiling relied on immunoSEQ multiplex PCR, and the TCRdb table lists in-frame clones only, not all of them. The repertoire has under 150,000 clones, 75% to 90% of them found once; the top ten carry less than 7%. The sample belongs to a study of cytomegalovirus exposure and HLA in healthy donors. Study-wide findings and caveats: Later genetic work tied a missense DCLRE1C variant to beta-chain V and J trimming. In vitro data verified a few CMV-associated chains as specific for CMV antigens.

The chain couples TRBV28 to TRBJ1-2; 7 positions agree with TRBD1. The receptor was isolated from a woman aged 25 to 39 in good health and CMV-seropositive. The sample comprised PBMCs. The CDR3 region is CAILDRRDYGYTF. DNA of the CDR3: TGTGCCATCCTGGACAGGAGGGACTATGGCTACACCTTC.